The subject of this entry is one TCR beta chain. This clone's antigen is unknown. Qualities for individual bases were not recorded, and no much larger clone is one base off. Relative to germline, V is missing 3 bases and J is missing 3 bases, with 12 bases of the junction outside any gene match. From the cysteine through the phenylalanine, the CDR3 covers 18 amino acids. The entry retains the CDR3 DNA only, 54 bases that are in frame from base 1. The germline V gene encodes CDR1 MGHRA and CDR2 YSYEKL. Patients with autoimmune disease history or receiving systemic immunosuppression were excluded from the trial. Peripheral blood for TCR sequencing was collected from all dose cohorts at baseline, on cycle 4 day 1, and on cycle 7 day 1. Samples were obtained from an open-label, multicenter, first-in-human phase I dose-escalation trial of ivuxolimab. Adults with locally advanced or metastatic head and neck squamous cell, hepatocellular, melanoma or renal cell carcinoma were enrolled in the trial. Before TCR sequencing, CD4+ and CD8+ T cells were separately sorted from peripheral blood.

These data come from a study of OX40 agonist ivuxolimab in advanced cancers. Concerning the study at large: Ivuxolimab was an agonistic, fully human IgG2 monoclonal antibody directed against OX40 (CD134), a costimulatory receptor. Intravenous ivuxolimab was administered to patients every 2 weeks at six dose levels: 0.01, 0.1, 0.3, 1.5, 3 and 10 mg/kg. Among the approximately 54 dose-escalation patients, roughly 20 had hepatocellular carcinoma, roughly 15 melanoma, 9 renal cell carcinoma and 9 head and neck cancer. A male proportion of roughly 80% and a mean age of 60 years, ranging from roughly 23 to 79, were recorded for the dose-escalation cohort. Prior anti-PD-1, anti-PD-L1 or anti-CTLA-4 therapy was permitted, and approximately 40% of dose-escalation patients had received checkpoint inhibitors. Partial responses were achieved by three dose-escalation patients, of whom one had hepatocellular carcinoma and two had cutaneous melanoma. The purpose of peripheral TCRbeta sequencing was to test whether ivuxolimab changed TCR sequence diversity and led to clonal T-cell expansion. The paper covers the monotherapy dose-escalation part of the phase I ivuxolimab trial, which included N of about 56 patients.

Genomic DNA was isolated from the sorted cells so that the TCRbeta CDR3 region could be sequenced. The immunoSEQ Assay was used for sequencing of TCRbeta CDR3 regions. The table comes from immuneACCESS by way of TCRdb, which keeps in-frame sequences with V and J called. Part of the clones is missing from these tables; in studies checked, under half for an unresolved V gene and the rest for unknown reasons. This sample lists about 75,000 clones; 70% to 90% were detected once. 15% to 20% of the sample is taken by the ten largest. What the research found in general, with its limitations: Antigen specificity was not determined for the clonally expanded peripheral T cells. Clonal expansion of both CD4+ and CD8+ blood T cells was observed from baseline to week 6 at doses 0.1 to 3.0 mg/kg. Low levels of normalized T-cell clonal expansion were also shown by some nonresponding patients. In partial responders in the 0.1-3.0 mg/kg groups, normalized peripheral clonal expansion was found to be among the lowest, especially among CD8+ T cells. After ivuxolimab, more expanded clones were found on average in CD8+ T cells than in CD4+ T cells.

This receptor was taken from an adult with an advanced solid tumor such as melanoma, head and neck, liver or kidney cancer. The specimen was CD4+ or CD8+ T cells sorted from blood, collected in a trial of the OX40 agonist ivuxolimab. The rearranged chain carries TRBV4-1 and TRBJ2-3; 10 nucleotides in the junction match TRBD1. The nucleotide sequence reads TGCGCCAGCAGCCACCTCCGCGGTGGGGGACAGGGGACAGATACGCAGTATTTT. It specifies CASSHLRGGGQGTDTQYF.